This TCR beta chain stems from a study of blood T cell repertoires in COVID-19. Background on the study: The samples span acute and convalescent COVID-19 from the United States, Italy and Spain. PBMCs, B-cell-depleted T cells, or T cells provided the cDNA or gDNA that made up the material.

Patients in Seattle were enrolled during active infection, then followed longitudinally. Authors' processing steps: Reference gene primer amplification gave estimated nucleated cell counts. TCRdb's table, derived via immunoSEQ multiplex PCR, lists solely in-frame clones and lacks some. V and J calls and clone size are copied from that table; D and trimming were computed from the DNA. The table includes tens of thousands of clones, approximately 83% detected once. Germline lookup yields CDR1 GTSNPN and CDR2 SVGIG (reference sequence). Trimming removed 5 bases at V and 3 bases at J, with 11 bases between. CDR3 length: 13 amino acids.

The sequencing input was peripheral blood. The chain couples TRBV30 to TRBJ1-5; TRBD1 is a possible D gene (6 bases). The clonotype was recovered from a man aged 35 to 55 with COVID-19, enrolled during active disease. CDR3 residues: CAWCGGSNQPQHF. The CDR3 region has the DNA TGTGCCTGGTGTGGGGGCTCCAATCAGCCCCAGCATTTT.